This TCR beta chain was recovered during a study of T cells after posttransplantation cyclophosphamide (dated by TCRdb to 2016 to 2018). Describing the broader study: Using TRB sequencing, the study followed how the T cell repertoire reconstituted after myeloablative bone marrow transplantation in which posttransplantation cyclophosphamide served as GVHD prophylaxis. Antigen receptor sequencing was done on samples from roughly 38 PTCy-treated patients and from over 15 related bone marrow donors of those patients. Blood from every one of the 30 to 40 PTCy patients who had 1-year posttransplant specimens underwent TRB sequencing. In 3 patients, TRB sequencing was also performed on up to roughly 3 more blood samples taken 2 to 5.2 years after transplant, and in a handful of patients, pretransplant blood was also TRB-sequenced. Because TRA and TRB clonality correlated tightly in several samples, later TCR analyses were limited to TRB. Public TRB sequences were checked against a database of over 3,600 sequences associated with responses to pathogens, tumor antigens, self-antigens and alloantigens.

Turning to this clone: Its antigen is not yet known. No much larger clone exists at a distance of one base, and base qualities are not known.

Paper-wide results and their limitations: Across approximately 45 patients, TRB clonality was highly associated with recipient CMV seropositivity and CMV reactivation, and diversity in PTCy patients was similar to diversity in CNI/methotrexate controls. The TRB repertoires of T cells infiltrating skin or GI tract showed only limited overlap with the TRB repertoires of T cells in blood. Donor-recipient similarity was low at 1-2 months but increased during the first year, and donor CD8+ memory clones often dominated later blood repertoires.

This sample's treatment or condition label indicates: high-dose cyclophosphamide on days +3 and +4 as single-agent GVHD prophylaxis. For conditioning, the PTCy patients got busulfan and fludarabine, then a related or unrelated marrow graft, followed by cyclophosphamide on days +3 and +4. PTCy-treated patients were drawn from a prospective multi-institutional clinical trial. Mononuclear cells from peripheral blood and bone marrow were separated by Ficoll-Hypaque density centrifugation and then cryopreserved. Genomic DNA was the input for TRB sequencing, which was run either with the immunoSEQ assay at survey resolution or with the hsTCRB kit. From the authors' description of their analysis: The immunoSEQ software handled the initial read processing, while the LymphoSeq R package was used for the repertoire analyses. For each TRB dataset, clonality was calculated as 1 minus normalized Shannon entropy, and the Gini coefficient was computed as well. Phenotypes of unsorted samples were inferred by mapping TRB sequences from sorted subsets of the recipient or donor onto the same recipient's unsorted samples. Not all clones reach the TCRdb copy of this immuneACCESS table, which keeps in-frame sequences only. Checked studies attribute under half of the gap to unresolved V genes and leave the rest unexplained. V, J and clone size are those of that table, while D and trimming were read from the DNA. The sample table holds approximately 11,000 clones, of which roughly 80% were seen once. 15% of the sample is taken by the ten largest.

The cysteine opens and the phenylalanine closes a CDR3 of 13 amino acids. Only the CDR3 DNA is retained, 39 bases long and in frame from the first base. A distance of 11 bases separates the germline ends of V and J, which lose 5 bases and 6 bases respectively. From the germline V gene, CDR1 is LGHNT and CDR2 is FRNRAP. The sequenced sample was PBMCs, obtained roughly 2,000 days after allogeneic stem cell transplant with posttransplant cyclophosphamide. The receptor's source is a female patient between 50 and 60 years old who received an allogeneic stem cell transplant from a related donor, was CMV-positive, and had no GVHD. After a transplant, some T cells may be of graft donor origin. Recombination linked TRBV12-5 to TRBJ2-1, with a tentative D gene TRBD2 over 6 matching bases. The DNA sequence reads TGTGCTAGTGGTCAAGCGGGCATCAATGAGCAGTTCTTC. Its translation reads: CASGQAGINEQFF.